The clone carrying this TCR beta chain came up a few times. Between the trimmed V and J ends, which lost 4 bases and 8 bases, there was a span of 15 bases. Germline values: CDR1 SGHRS, CDR2 YFSETQ. The CDR3 extends over 13 amino acids. Measured with immunoSEQ multiplex PCR; TCRdb has only the in-frame clones, and not every one. The repertoire holds approximately 44,000 clones, around 90% seen once, with roughly 0.75% in the top ten. The source of the sample is a study of T cell changes during pregnancy in multiple sclerosis. The input for sequencing was CD4+ T cells from peripheral blood mononuclear cells, taken before pregnancy. The sequence came from a female donor with multiple sclerosis, enrolled in a pregnancy study. The chain recombines TRBV5-1 with TRBJ1-1; no reliable D call. CDR3: CASSQIPGTEAFF. The CDR3 nucleotides read TGCGCCAGCAGCCAAATTCCAGGAACAGAAGCTTTCTTT. Looking up the rest from reference TRBV5-1 and TRBJ1-1 gives the full variable domain: KAGVTQTPRYLIKTRGQQVTLSCSPISGHRSVSWYQQTPGQGLQFLFEYFSETQRNKGNFPGRFSGRQFSNSRSEMNVSTLELGDSALYLCASSQIPGTEAFFGQGTRLTVV.